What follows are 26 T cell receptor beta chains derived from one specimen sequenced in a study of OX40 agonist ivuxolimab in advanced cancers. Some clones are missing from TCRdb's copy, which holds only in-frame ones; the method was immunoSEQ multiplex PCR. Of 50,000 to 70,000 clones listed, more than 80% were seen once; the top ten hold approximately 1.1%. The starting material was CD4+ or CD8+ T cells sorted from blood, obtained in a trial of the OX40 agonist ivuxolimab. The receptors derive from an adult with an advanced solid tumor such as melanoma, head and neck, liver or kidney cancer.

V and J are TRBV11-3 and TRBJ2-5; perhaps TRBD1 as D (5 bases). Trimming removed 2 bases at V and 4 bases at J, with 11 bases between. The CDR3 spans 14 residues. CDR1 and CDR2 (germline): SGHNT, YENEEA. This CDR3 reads CASSLQSTVETQYF. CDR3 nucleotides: TGTGCCAGCAGCTTACAATCGACAGTAGAGACCCAGTACTTC.

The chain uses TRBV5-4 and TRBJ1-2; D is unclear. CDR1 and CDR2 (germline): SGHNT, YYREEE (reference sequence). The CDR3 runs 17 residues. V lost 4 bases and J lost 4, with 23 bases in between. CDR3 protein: CASSPVFSPTHSYGYTF. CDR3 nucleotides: TGTGCCAGCAGCCCAGTATTTTCGCCGACCCACTCCTATGGCTACACCTTC.

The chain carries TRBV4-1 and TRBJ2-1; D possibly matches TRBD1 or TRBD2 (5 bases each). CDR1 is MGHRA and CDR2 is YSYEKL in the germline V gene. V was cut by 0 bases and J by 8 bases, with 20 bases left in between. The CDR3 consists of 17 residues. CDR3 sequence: CASSQDVRTLGGHEQFF. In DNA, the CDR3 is TGCGCCAGCAGCCAAGATGTACGGACACTCGGAGGCCATGAGCAGTTCTTC.

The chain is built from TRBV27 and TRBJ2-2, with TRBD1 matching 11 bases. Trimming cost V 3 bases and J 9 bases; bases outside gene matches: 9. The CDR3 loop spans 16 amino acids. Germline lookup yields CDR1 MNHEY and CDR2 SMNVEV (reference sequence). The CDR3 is CASSFSDRGRPRELFF. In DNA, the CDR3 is TGTGCCAGCAGTTTCTCGGACAGGGGGCGTCCCCGGGAGCTGTTTTTT.

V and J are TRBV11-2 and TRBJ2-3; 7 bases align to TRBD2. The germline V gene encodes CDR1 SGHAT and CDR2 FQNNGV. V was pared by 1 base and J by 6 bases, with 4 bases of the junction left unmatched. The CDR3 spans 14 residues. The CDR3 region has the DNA TGTGCCAGCAGCTTAGCGGGAGCGGGGGATACGCAGTATTTT. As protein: CASSLAGAGDTQYF.

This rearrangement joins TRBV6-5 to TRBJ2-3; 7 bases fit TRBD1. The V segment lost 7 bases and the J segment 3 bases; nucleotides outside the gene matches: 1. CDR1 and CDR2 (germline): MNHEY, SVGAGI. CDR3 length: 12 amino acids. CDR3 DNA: TGTGCCAGCATGACAGGGACAGATACGCAGTATTTT. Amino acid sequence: CASMTGTDTQYF.

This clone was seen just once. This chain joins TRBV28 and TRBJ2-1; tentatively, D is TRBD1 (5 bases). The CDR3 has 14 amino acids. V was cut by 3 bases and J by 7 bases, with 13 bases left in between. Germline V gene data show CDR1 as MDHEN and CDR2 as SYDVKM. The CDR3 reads CASSFSRADNEQFF. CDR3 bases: TGTGCCAGCAGTTTCTCCAGGGCTGATAATGAGCAGTTCTTC.

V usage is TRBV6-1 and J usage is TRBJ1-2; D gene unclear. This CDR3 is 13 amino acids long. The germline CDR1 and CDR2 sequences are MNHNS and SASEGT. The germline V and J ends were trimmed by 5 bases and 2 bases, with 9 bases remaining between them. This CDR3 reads CASSMMQNYGYTF. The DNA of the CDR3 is TGTGCCAGCAGTATGATGCAGAACTATGGCTACACCTTC.

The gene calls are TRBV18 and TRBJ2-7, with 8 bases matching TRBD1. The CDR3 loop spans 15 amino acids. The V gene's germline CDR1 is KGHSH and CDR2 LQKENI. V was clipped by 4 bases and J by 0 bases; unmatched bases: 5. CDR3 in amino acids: CASSLTGTGSYEQYF. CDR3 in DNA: TGTGCCAGCTCACTAACCGGGACAGGCTCCTACGAGCAGTACTTC.

DNA of the CDR3: TGCGCCAGCAGCTTAGGACTAGCGGGGGCCGAGCAGTACTTC. It yields the protein CASSLGLAGAEQYF. The chain employs TRBV5-1 and TRBJ2-7; 13 nucleotides agree with TRBD2. The CDR3 consists of 14 residues. From germline, CDR1 is SGHRS and CDR2 YFSETQ. The V gene end was trimmed by 2 bases and the J gene end by 6 bases; junction bases not matched to a gene: 2.

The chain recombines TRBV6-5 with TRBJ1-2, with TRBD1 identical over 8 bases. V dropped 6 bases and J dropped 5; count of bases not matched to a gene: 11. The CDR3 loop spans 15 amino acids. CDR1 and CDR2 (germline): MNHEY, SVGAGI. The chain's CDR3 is CASRRQGKLEYGYTF. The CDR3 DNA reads TGTGCCAGCAGACGACAGGGGAAGTTAGAATATGGCTACACCTTC.

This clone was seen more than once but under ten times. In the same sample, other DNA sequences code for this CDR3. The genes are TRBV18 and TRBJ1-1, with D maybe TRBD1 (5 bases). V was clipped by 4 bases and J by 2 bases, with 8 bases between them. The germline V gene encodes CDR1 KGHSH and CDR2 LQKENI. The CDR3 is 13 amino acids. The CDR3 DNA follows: TGTGCCAGCTCACGCGACAGAAACACTGAAGCTTTCTTT. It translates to CASSRDRNTEAFF.

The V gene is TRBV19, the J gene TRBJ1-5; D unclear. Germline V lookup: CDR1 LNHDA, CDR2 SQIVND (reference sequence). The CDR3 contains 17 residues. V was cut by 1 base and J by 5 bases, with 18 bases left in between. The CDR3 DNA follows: TGTGCCAGTAGTATAGTTTTTAGACGGTCAGTCGATCAGCCCCAGCATTTT. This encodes CASSIVFRRSVDQPQHF.

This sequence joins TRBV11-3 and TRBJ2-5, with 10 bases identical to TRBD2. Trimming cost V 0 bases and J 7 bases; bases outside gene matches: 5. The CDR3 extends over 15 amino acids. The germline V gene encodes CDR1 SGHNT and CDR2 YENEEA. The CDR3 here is CASSLEGTSVGTQYF. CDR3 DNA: TGTGCCAGCAGCTTAGAGGGGACTAGCGTGGGGACCCAGTACTTC.

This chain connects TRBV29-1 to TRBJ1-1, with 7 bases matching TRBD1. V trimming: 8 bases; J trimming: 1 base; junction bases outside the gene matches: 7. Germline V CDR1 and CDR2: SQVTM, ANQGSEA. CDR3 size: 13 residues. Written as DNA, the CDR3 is TGCAGCTCCAACAGGGGTGGGAACACTGAAGCTTTCTTT. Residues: CSSNRGGNTEAFF. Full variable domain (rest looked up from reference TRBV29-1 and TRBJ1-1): SAVISQKPSRDICQRGTSLTIQCQVDSQVTMMFWYRQQPGQSLTLIATANQGSEATYESGFVIDKFPISRPNLTFSTLTVSNMSPEDSSIYLCSSNRGGNTEAFFGQGTRLTVV.

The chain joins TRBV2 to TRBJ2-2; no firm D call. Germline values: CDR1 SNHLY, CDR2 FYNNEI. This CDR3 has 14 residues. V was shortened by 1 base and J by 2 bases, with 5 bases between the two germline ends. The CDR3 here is CASSEGGNTGELFF. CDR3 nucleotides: TGTGCCAGCAGTGAAGGTGGTAACACCGGGGAGCTGTTTTTT.

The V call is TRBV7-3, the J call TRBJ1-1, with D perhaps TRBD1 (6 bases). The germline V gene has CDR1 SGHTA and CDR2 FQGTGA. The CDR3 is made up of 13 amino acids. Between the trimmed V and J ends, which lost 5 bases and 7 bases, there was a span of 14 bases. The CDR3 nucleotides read TGTGCCAGCAGCGCACAGAAGGGGGGTGAAGCTTTCTTT. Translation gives CASSAQKGGEAFF.

The CDR3: CASRAGTGSSYNEQFF. CDR3 DNA sequence: TGTGCCAGCAGGGCCGGGACGGGGAGCTCCTACAATGAGCAGTTCTTC. V gene TRBV6-6 combines with J gene TRBJ2-1; either TRBD1 or TRBD2 may supply D (5 bases each). CDR3 length: 16 residues. Looked up from germline, CDR1 is MNHNY and CDR2 is SVGAGI (reference sequence). Deletions cut 6 bases from V and 0 bases from J, with 15 bases between.

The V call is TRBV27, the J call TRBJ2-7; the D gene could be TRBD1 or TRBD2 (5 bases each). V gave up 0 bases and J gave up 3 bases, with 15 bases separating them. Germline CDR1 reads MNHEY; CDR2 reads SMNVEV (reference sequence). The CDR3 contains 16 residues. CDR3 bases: TGTGCCAGCAGTTTATCCCGGAGAGGGGCCGACTACGAGCAGTACTTC. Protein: CASSLSRRGADYEQYF.

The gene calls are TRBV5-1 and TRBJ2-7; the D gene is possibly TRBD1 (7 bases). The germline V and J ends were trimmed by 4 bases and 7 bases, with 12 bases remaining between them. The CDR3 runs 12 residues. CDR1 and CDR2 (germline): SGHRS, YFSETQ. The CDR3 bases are TGCGCCAGCAGCATACAGGGGAGGGAGCAGTACTTC. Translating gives CASSIQGREQYF.

CDR3: CASSYFQDRGETQYF. CDR3 DNA: TGTGCCAGCAGTTACTTCCAGGATAGGGGCGAGACCCAGTACTTC. The chain combines TRBV6-6 with TRBJ2-5; D may be TRBD1 (5 bases). The germline V gene encodes CDR1 MNHNY and CDR2 SVGAGI (reference sequence). This CDR3 spans 15 amino acids. V was trimmed by 1 base and J by 5 bases, leaving 14 bases between them.

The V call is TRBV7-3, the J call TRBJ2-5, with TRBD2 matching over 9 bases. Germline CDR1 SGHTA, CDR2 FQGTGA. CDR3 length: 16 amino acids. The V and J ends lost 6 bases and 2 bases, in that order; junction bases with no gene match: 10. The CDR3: CASSQSPSGNQETQYF. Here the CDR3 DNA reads TGTGCCAGCAGTCAGAGTCCTAGCGGGAATCAAGAGACCCAGTACTTC. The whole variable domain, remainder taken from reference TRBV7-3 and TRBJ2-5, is GAGVSQTPSNKVTEKGKYVELRCDPISGHTALYWYRQSLGQGPEFLIYFQGTGAADDSGLPNDRFFAVRPEGSVSTLKIQRTERGDSAVYLCASSQSPSGNQETQYFGPGTRLLVL.

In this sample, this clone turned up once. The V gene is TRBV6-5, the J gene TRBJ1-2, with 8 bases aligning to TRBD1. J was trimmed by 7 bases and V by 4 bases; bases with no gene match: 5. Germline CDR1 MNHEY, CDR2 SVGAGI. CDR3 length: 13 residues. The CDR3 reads CASSLTGERGYTF. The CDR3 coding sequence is TGTGCCAGCAGTTTGACAGGGGAACGTGGCTACACCTTC.

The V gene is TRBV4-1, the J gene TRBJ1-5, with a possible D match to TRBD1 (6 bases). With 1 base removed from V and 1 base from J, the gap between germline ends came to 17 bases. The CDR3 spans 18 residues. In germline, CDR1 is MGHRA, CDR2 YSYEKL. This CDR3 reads CASSQVPAGDFSNQPQHF. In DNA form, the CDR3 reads TGCGCCAGCAGCCAAGTACCCGCAGGGGACTTCAGCAATCAGCCCCAGCATTTT.

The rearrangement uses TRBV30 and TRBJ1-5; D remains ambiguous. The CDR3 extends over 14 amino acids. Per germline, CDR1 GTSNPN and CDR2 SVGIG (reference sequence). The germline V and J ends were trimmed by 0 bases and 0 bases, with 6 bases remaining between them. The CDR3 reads CAWSVLNSNQPQHF. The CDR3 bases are TGTGCCTGGAGTGTACTGAATAGCAATCAGCCCCAGCATTTT.

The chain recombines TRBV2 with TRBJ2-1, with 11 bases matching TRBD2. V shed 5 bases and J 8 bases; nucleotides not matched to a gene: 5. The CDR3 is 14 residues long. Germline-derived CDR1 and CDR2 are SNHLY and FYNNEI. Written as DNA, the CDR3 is TGTGCCAGCAGTAGACTAGCGGGACCCCATGAGCAGTTCTTC. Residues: CASSRLAGPHEQFF.